This is a list of T cell receptor beta chains from one sample in a study of blood T cell repertoires in COVID-19. Produced via immunoSEQ multiplex PCR; TCRdb's table is partial and in-frame only. This table holds 25,000 to 35,000 clones, around 87% found once. Input material: peripheral blood. Source of these receptors: a human donor in a cohort sampled during active COVID-19. CDR3s include the opening cysteine and the closing phenylalanine or tryptophan. Each record gives: clone size, D gene, J gene, V gene, CDR3 DNA, CDR3 protein. D genes are given only for firm matches. Clone size is shown for a subset of rows, as once, few, many or a class of expanded clone.

size: .; D: .; J: TRBJ2-5; V: TRBV29-1; DNA: TGCAGCGTTGAAAGTCCCACGCGGGAGACCCAGTACTTC; CDR3: CSVESPTRETQYF
size: .; D: TRBD2; J: TRBJ2-3; V: TRBV25-1; DNA: TGTGCCAGCAGTGAGTGGGGGGGGGCAGATACGCAGTATTTT; CDR3: CASSEWGGADTQYF
size: .; D: .; J: TRBJ2-1; V: TRBV4-1; DNA: TGCGCCAGCAGCCAAGCCATAGGGGGGGGCAGCAATGAGCAGTTCTTC; CDR3: CASSQAIGGGSNEQFF
size: few; D: .; J: TRBJ1-1; V: TRBV7-9; DNA: TGTGCCAGCAGCTTAGTCGAGTCTGAAGCTTTCTTT; CDR3: CASSLVESEAFF
size: once; D: .; J: TRBJ1-5; V: TRBV2; DNA: TGTGCCAGCAGTGAAGACGGGGGGACCAATCAGCCCCAGCATTTT; CDR3: CASSEDGGTNQPQHF
size: .; D: TRBD2; J: TRBJ2-1; V: TRBV24-1; DNA: TGTGCCACCAGTGATTTTCCCGGGACTAGCGGGGGGTCCTACAATGAGCAGTTCTTC; CDR3: CATSDFPGTSGGSYNEQFF
size: .; D: TRBD1; J: TRBJ2-6; V: TRBV28; DNA: TGTGCCAGCAGTGACCGGGACAGGGGATCCTCTGGGGCCAACGTCCTGACTTTC; CDR3: CASSDRDRGSSGANVLTF
size: .; D: .; J: TRBJ2-3; V: TRBV14; DNA: TGTGCCAGCAGCCAAGAAGGGACAAAAACTAGCACAGATACGCAGTATTTT; CDR3: CASSQEGTKTSTDTQYF
size: .; D: .; J: TRBJ2-3; V: TRBV7-3; DNA: TGTGCCAGCAGCCTGCGACAGTGGTCAGATACGCAGTATTTT; CDR3: CASSLRQWSDTQYF
size: .; D: TRBD1; J: TRBJ2-7; V: TRBV4-1; DNA: TGCGCCAGCAGCCATGAGACAGGGAAGGCGCACGAGCAGTACTTC; CDR3: CASSHETGKAHEQYF
size: .; D: .; J: TRBJ2-7; V: TRBV29-1; DNA: TGCAGCGTTGAACTGGCGGGCTCCTACGAGCAGTACTTC; CDR3: CSVELAGSYEQYF
size: few; D: TRBD2; J: TRBJ2-1; V: TRBV6-5; DNA: TGTGCCAGCAGTTCCCCACGACTGGGGGAGCGGGGGCAGTTCTTC; CDR3: CASSSPRLGERGQFF
size: .; D: .; J: TRBJ2-1; V: TRBV5-8; DNA: TGTGCCAGCAGCTTGGGATCGGTCCCCTACAATGAGCAGTTCTTC; CDR3: CASSLGSVPYNEQFF
size: .; D: .; J: TRBJ2-7; V: TRBV9; DNA: TGTGCCAGCAGCCCGCAGCGGTGGGGATCCACCTACGAGCAGTACTTC; CDR3: CASSPQRWGSTYEQYF
size: few; D: TRBD1; J: TRBJ2-5; V: TRBV27; DNA: TGTGCCAGCAGCGACAGGGGGCCTCAAGAGACCCAGTACTTC; CDR3: CASSDRGPQETQYF
size: .; D: .; J: TRBJ2-1; V: TRBV6-5; DNA: TGTGCCAGCAGTCCCGACAAGATCTACAATGAGCAGTTCTTC; CDR3: CASSPDKIYNEQFF
size: .; D: .; J: TRBJ2-7; V: TRBV12-3/TRBV12-4; DNA: TGTGCCAGCAAGATCGGTGCTTACGAGCAGTACTTC; CDR3: CASKIGAYEQYF
size: .; D: .; J: TRBJ2-5; V: TRBV11-2; DNA: TGTGCCAGCAGCTTATGGCCAGGGGAAGAGACCCAGTACTTC; CDR3: CASSLWPGEETQYF
size: .; D: TRBD2; J: TRBJ2-2; V: TRBV3-1/TRBV3-2; DNA: TGTGCCAGCAGCCAAGATGCGGGCGGGGGGATCACCGGGGAGCTGTTTTTT; CDR3: CASSQDAGGGITGELFF
size: .; D: .; J: TRBJ2-2; V: TRBV5-6; DNA: TGTGCCAGCAGCTTATCATCCCTCGGGCTGTTTTTT; CDR3: CASSLSSLGLFF
size: .; D: .; J: TRBJ1-5; V: TRBV28; DNA: TGTGCCAGCAGTTTATCAGGTAGCAATCAGCCCCAGCATTTT; CDR3: CASSLSGSNQPQHF
size: few; D: TRBD1; J: TRBJ1-2; V: TRBV4-1; DNA: TGCGCCAGCAGCCAGGTGTCGGACAGGGAAGGCTACACCTTC; CDR3: CASSQVSDREGYTF
size: .; D: TRBD1; J: TRBJ2-7; V: TRBV6-5; DNA: TGTGCCAGCAGACAGGGGATTGAGCAGTACTTC; CDR3: CASRQGIEQYF
size: .; D: TRBD1; J: TRBJ2-3; V: TRBV4-1; DNA: TGCGCCAGCAGCCAAGTAGGGACAGGGTTCACAGATACGCAGTATTTT; CDR3: CASSQVGTGFTDTQYF
size: .; D: .; J: TRBJ1-4; V: TRBV19; DNA: TGTGCCAGTAGTCGACATAATAATGAAAAACTGTTTTTT; CDR3: CASSRHNNEKLFF
size: .; D: TRBD1; J: TRBJ2-7; V: TRBV27; DNA: TGTGCCAGCAGTTCCAGACAGGGGAGCGACGAGCAGTACTTC; CDR3: CASSSRQGSDEQYF
size: .; D: TRBD1; J: TRBJ2-1; V: TRBV2; DNA: TGTGCCAGCAGTGGATGGGACAGCCTCAATGAGCAGTTCTTC; CDR3: CASSGWDSLNEQFF
size: .; D: .; J: TRBJ2-3; V: TRBV11-2; DNA: TGTGCCAGCAGCCCTTCGCGGGCTTTCTTTGGGTTGCCAGATACGCAGTATTTT; CDR3: CASSPSRAFFGLPDTQYF
size: .; D: TRBD2; J: TRBJ2-1; V: TRBV19; DNA: TGTGCCAGTACCCTTGGAGGGACTAGCGGGGGAGCTCTTTCCTACAATGAGCAGTTCTTC; CDR3: CASTLGGTSGGALSYNEQFF
size: once; D: TRBD1; J: TRBJ2-5; V: TRBV5-4; DNA: TGTGCCAGCAGCTCCACGGGGACAGCGAAGTACCAAGAGACCCAGTACTTC; CDR3: CASSSTGTAKYQETQYF
size: .; D: TRBD2; J: TRBJ2-7; V: TRBV29-1; DNA: TGCAGCGTTGAGACTAGCGGGGGGGGCTACGAGCAGTACTTC; CDR3: CSVETSGGGYEQYF
size: .; D: TRBD1; J: TRBJ2-4; V: TRBV5-6; DNA: TGTGCCAGCAGCTTGGGGGACAGGGGAGGCAAAAACATTCAGTACTTC; CDR3: CASSLGDRGGKNIQYF
size: .; D: TRBD1; J: TRBJ1-2; V: TRBV19; DNA: TGTGCCAGTACCACAGGGGACAGGGTTGGCGGCTACACCTTC; CDR3: CASTTGDRVGGYTF
size: .; D: .; J: TRBJ1-6; V: TRBV28; DNA: TGTGCCAGCATTAGACCCGGGACACTAGATTCACCCCTCCACTTT; CDR3: CASIRPGTLDSPLHF
size: .; D: TRBD2; J: TRBJ2-3; V: TRBV6-4; DNA: TGTGCCAGCAGTGCCGGGACTAGCGGGGCAGATACGCAGTATTTT; CDR3: CASSAGTSGADTQYF
size: .; D: .; J: TRBJ1-2; V: TRBV5-1; DNA: TGCGCCAGCAGCTTGGACGCAGATGGCTACACCTTC; CDR3: CASSLDADGYTF
size: .; D: TRBD1; J: TRBJ1-2; V: TRBV6-5; DNA: TGTGCCAGCAGTACAGGGGGCAGCGGCTACACCTTC; CDR3: CASSTGGSGYTF
size: .; D: .; J: TRBJ1-3; V: TRBV6-4; DNA: TGTGCCAGCAGTGACTCGATAAAGATGTGGGGCTCCTCTGGAAACACCATATATTTT; CDR3: CASSDSIKMWGSSGNTIYF
size: .; D: .; J: TRBJ2-1; V: TRBV30; DNA: TGTGCCTGGAGTAGCGAGACCTACAATGAGCAGTTCTTC; CDR3: CAWSSETYNEQFF
size: .; D: TRBD2; J: TRBJ2-2; V: TRBV15; DNA: TGTGCCACCATGCCCCCCGTAGCGGGCGGGGAGCTGTTTTTT; CDR3: CATMPPVAGGELFF
size: .; D: .; J: TRBJ1-5; V: TRBV7-8; DNA: TGTGCCAGCAGCTTAGCGCTAAACAGGAATAGCAATCAGCCCCAGCATTTT; CDR3: CASSLALNRNSNQPQHF